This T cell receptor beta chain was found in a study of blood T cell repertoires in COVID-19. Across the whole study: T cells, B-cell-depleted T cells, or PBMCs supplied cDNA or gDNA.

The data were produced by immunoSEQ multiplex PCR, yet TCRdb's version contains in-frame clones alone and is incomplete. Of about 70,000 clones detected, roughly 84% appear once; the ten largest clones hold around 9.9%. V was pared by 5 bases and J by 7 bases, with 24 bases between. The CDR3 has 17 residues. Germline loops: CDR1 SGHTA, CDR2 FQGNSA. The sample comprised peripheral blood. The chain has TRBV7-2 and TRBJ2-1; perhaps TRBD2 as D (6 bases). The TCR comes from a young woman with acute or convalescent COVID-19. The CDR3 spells CASSQRTGTPMGNEQFF. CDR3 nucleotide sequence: TGTGCCAGCAGCCAACGCACCGGGACTCCCATGGGTAATGAGCAGTTCTTC.